This T cell receptor (beta chain) came from a study of blood T cell repertoires in COVID-19. Germline V gives CDR1 MNHEY, CDR2 SMNVEV (reference sequence). V trimming: 5 bases; J trimming: 7 bases; junction bases outside the gene matches: 20. This CDR3 has 20 residues. Profiling relied on immunoSEQ multiplex PCR, and the TCRdb table lists in-frame clones only, not all of them. The sample holds about 49,000 clones, about 86% seen once. The TCR originated in a man aged 35-49 years with active COVID-19. What was sequenced was peripheral blood. This chain connects TRBV27 to TRBJ2-1; 13 nucleotides align to TRBD2. DNA of the CDR3: TGTGCCAGCAGTGCCTGGATCTACAGGACTAGCGGGAGCCCAGGGAATGAGCAGTTCTTC. Protein product: CASSAWIYRTSGSPGNEQFF.